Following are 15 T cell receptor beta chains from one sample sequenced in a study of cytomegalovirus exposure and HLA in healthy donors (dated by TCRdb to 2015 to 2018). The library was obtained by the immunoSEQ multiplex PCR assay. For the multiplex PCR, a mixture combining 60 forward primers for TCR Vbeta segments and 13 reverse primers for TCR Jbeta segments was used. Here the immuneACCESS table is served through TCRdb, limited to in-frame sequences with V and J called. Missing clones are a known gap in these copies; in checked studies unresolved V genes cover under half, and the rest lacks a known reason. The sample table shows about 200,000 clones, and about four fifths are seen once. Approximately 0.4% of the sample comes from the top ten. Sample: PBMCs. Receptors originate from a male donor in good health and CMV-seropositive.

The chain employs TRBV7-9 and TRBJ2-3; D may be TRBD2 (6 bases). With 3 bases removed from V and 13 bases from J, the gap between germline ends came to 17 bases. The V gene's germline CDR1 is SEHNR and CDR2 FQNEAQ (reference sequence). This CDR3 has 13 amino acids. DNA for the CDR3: TGTGCCAGCAGCTTCGAGGGAGGCCCCCTCAAGTATTTT. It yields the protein CASSFEGGPLKYF. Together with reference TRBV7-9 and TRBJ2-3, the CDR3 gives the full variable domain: DTGVSQNPRHKITKRGQNVTFRCDPISEHNRLYWYRQTLGQGPEFLTYFQNEAQLEKSRLLSDRFSAERPKGSFSTLEIQRTEQGDSAMYLCASSFEGGPLKYFGPGTRLTVL.

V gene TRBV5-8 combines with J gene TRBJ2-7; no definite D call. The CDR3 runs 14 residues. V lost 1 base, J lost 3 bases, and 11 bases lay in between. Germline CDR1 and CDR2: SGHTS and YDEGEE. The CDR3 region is CASSLSLSSYEQYF. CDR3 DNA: TGTGCCAGCAGCTTGTCGCTCTCTAGCTACGAGCAGTACTTC.

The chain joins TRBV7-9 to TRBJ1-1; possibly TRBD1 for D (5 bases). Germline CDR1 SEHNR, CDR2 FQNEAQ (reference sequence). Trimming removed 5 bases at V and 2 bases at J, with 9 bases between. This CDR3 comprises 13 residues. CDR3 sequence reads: CASSTQENTEAFF. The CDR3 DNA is TGTGCCAGCAGCACACAGGAAAACACTGAAGCTTTCTTT.

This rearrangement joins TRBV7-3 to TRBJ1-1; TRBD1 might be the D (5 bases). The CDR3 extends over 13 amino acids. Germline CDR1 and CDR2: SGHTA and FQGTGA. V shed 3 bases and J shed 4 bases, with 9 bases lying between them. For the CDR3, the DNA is TGTGCCAGCAGCTTCCAGGGTGGCACTGAAGCTTTCTTT. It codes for CASSFQGGTEAFF.

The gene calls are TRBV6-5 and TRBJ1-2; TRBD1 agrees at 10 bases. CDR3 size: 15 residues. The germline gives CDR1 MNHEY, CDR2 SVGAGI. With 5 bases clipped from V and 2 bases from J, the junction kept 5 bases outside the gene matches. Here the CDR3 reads CASSRPGQGNYGYTF. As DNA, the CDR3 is TGTGCCAGCAGTCGGCCGGGACAGGGGAACTATGGCTACACCTTC.

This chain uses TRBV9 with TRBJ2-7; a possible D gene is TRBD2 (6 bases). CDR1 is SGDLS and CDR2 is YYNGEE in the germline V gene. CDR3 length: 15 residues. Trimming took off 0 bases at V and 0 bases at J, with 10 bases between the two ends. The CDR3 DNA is TGTGCCAGCAGCGTAGATGGCGGGAACTCCTACGAGCAGTACTTC. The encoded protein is CASSVDGGNSYEQYF.

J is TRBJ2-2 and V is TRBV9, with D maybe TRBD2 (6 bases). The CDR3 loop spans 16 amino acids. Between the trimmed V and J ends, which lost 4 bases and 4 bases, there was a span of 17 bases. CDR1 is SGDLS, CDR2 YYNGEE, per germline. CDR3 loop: CASSLFGGAGTGELFF. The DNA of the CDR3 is TGTGCCAGCAGCCTTTTTGGAGGGGCGGGCACCGGGGAGCTGTTTTTT.

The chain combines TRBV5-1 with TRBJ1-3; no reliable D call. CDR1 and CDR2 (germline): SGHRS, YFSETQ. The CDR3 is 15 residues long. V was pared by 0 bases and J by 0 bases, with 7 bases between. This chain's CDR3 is CASSLVASSGNTIYF. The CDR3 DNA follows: TGCGCCAGCAGCTTGGTTGCCAGCTCTGGAAACACCATATATTTT. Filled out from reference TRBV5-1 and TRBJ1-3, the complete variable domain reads KAGVTQTPRYLIKTRGQQVTLSCSPISGHRSVSWYQQTPGQGLQFLFEYFSETQRNKGNFPGRFSGRQFSNSRSEMNVSTLELGDSALYLCASSLVASSGNTIYFGEGSWLTVV.

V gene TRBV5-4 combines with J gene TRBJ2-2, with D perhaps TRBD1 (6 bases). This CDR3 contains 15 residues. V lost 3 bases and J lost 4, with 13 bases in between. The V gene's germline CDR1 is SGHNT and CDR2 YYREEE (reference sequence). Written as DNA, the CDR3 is TGTGCCAGCAGCTACGGACAGTCGGGCACCGGGGAGCTGTTTTTT. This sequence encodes CASSYGQSGTGELFF.

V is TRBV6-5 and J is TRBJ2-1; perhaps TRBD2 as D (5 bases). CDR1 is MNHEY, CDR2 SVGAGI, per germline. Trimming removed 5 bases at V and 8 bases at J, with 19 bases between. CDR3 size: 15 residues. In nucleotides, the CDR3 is TGTGCCAGCAGTATTAGCGCCCCGGGTCGGGATGAGCAGTTCTTC. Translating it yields CASSISAPGRDEQFF.

The CDR3 DNA follows: TGTGCCTGGACTCTCGGACTAGCGGAATACAATGAGCAGTTCTTC. Protein product: CAWTLGLAEYNEQFF. The chain has TRBV30 and TRBJ2-1; 10 bases align to TRBD2. Germline V gene lookup returns CDR1 GTSNPN and CDR2 SVGIG (reference sequence). CDR3 length: 15 residues. J gave up 4 bases and V 4 bases, and 7 bases lay outside the gene matches.

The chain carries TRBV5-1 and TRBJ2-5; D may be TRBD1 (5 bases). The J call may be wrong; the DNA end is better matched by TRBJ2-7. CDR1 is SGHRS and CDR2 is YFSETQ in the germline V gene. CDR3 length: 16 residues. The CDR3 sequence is CASSYKDSGLDYEQYF. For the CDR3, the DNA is TGCGCCAGCAGTTATAAAGACAGTGGCCTGGACTACGAGCAGTACTTC.

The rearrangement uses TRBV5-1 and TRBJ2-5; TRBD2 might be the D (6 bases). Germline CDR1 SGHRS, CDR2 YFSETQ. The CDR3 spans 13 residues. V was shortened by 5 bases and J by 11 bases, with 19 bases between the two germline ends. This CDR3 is CASREGPGSEQYF. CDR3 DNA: TGCGCCAGCAGGGAGGGGCCCGGGAGTGAGCAGTACTTC.

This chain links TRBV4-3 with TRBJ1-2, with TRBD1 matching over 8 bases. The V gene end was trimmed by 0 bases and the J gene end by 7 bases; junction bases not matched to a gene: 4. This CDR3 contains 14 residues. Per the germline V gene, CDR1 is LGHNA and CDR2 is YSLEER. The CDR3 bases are TGCGCCAGCAGCCAAGATCGTCAGGGGGCTGGCTACACCTTC. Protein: CASSQDRQGAGYTF.

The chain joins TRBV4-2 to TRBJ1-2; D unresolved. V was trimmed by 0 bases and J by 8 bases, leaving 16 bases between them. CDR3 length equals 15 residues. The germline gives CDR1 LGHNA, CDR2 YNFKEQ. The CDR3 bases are TGTGCCAGCAGCCAAGATTGGGAGGCACTATGGGGCTACACCTTC. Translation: CASSQDWEALWGYTF.